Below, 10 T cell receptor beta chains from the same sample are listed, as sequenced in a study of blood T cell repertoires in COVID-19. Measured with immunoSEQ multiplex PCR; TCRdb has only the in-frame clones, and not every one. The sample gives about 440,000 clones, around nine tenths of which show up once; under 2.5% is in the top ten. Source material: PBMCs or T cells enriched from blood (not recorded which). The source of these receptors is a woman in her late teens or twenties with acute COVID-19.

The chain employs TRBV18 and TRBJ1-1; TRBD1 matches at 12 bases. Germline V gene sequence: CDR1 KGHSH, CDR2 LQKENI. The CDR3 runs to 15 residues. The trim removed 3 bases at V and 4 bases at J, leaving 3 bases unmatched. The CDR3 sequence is CASSPGQGAGTEAFF. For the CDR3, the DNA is TGTGCCAGCTCACCGGGACAGGGGGCTGGCACTGAAGCTTTCTTT.

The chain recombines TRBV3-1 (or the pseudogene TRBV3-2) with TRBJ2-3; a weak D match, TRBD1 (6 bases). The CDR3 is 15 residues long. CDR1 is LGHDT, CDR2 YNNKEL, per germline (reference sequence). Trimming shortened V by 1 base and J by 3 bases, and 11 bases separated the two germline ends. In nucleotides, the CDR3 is TGTGCCAGCAGCCAAGCCCGGACAGTGACAGATACGCAGTATTTT. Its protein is CASSQARTVTDTQYF.

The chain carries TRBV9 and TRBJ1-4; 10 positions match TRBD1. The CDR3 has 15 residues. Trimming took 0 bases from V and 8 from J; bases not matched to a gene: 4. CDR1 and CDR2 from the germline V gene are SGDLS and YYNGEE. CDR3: CASSVDDRGREKLFF. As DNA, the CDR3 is TGTGCCAGCAGCGTAGATGACAGGGGGCGCGAAAAACTGTTTTTT.

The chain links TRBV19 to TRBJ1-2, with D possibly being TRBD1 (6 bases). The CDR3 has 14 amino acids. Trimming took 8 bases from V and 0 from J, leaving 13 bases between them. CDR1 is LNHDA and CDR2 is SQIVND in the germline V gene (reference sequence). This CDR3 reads CASLRQAANYGYTF. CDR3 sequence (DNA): TGTGCCAGTTTGAGACAGGCAGCTAACTATGGCTACACCTTC.

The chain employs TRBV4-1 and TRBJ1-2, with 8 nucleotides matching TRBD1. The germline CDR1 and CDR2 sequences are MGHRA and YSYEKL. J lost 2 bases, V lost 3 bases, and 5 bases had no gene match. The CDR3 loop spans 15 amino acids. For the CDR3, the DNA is TGCGCCAGCAGCCACCCCGGGACAGGAAACTATGGCTACACCTTC. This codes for CASSHPGTGNYGYTF.

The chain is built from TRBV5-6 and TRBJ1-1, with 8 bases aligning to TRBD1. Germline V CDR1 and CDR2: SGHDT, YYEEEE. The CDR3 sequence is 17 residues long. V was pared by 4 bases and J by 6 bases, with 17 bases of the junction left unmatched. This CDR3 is CASSTRTGPAGDPEAFF. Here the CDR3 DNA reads TGTGCCAGCAGCACACGGACAGGGCCGGCGGGTGACCCTGAAGCTTTCTTT.

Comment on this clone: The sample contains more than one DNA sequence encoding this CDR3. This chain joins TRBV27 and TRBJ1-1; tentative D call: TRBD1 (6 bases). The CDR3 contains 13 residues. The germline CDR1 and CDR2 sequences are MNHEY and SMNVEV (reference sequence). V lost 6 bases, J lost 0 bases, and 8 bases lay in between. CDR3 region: CASRRQVNTEAFF. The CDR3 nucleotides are TGTGCCAGCAGACGACAGGTGAACACTGAAGCTTTCTTT.

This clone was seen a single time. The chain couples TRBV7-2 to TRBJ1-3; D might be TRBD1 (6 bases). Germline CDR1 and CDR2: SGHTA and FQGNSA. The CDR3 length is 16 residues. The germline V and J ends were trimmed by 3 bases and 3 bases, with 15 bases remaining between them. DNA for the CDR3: TGTGCCAGCAGCTTGGGGATAGGACAGATTGGAAACACCATATATTTT. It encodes CASSLGIGQIGNTIYF.

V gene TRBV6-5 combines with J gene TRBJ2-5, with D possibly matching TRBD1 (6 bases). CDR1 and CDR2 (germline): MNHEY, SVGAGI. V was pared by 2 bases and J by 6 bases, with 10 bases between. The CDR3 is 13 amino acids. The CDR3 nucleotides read TGTGCCAGCAGTTACGGGGGCCTAAAGACCCAGTACTTC. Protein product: CASSYGGLKTQYF.

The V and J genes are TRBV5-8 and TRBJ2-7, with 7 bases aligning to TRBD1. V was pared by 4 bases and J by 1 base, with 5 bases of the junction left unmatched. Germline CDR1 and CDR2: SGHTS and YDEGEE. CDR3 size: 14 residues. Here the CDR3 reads CASSTNRGSYEQYF. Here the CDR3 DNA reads TGTGCCAGCAGCACCAACAGGGGATCCTACGAGCAGTACTTC.